A selection of T cell receptor beta chains follows, all from one sample in a study of blood T cell repertoires in COVID-19. Sequencing used immunoSEQ multiplex PCR; TCRdb keeps in-frame clones, though not all of them. The table lists under 300,000 clones, approximately 84% of them singletons, with 15% in the top ten. The sample was PBMCs or T cells enriched from blood (not recorded which). The receptors here all came from a man aged 40-50 years who had recovered from COVID-19. CDR3s include the opening cysteine and the closing phenylalanine or tryptophan. The order of the fields is V gene, J gene, CDR3 protein.

v_gene: TRBV15
j_gene: TRBJ2-3
CDR3aa: CATSTTGTQYF

v_gene: TRBV4-2
j_gene: TRBJ1-1
CDR3aa: CASSQASGGNTEAFF

v_gene: TRBV7-3
j_gene: TRBJ2-7
CDR3aa: CASRYRGVLGVSSYEQYF

v_gene: TRBV28
j_gene: TRBJ2-5
CDR3aa: CASSLSGRFRETQYF

v_gene: TRBV6-2/TRBV6-3
j_gene: TRBJ1-5
CDR3aa: CASSPHPRGPNPPQHF

v_gene: TRBV14
j_gene: TRBJ1-6
CDR3aa: CASSAPLGRGGNNSPLHF

v_gene: TRBV5-1
j_gene: TRBJ2-3
CDR3aa: CASSYSGFSTDTQYF

v_gene: TRBV28
j_gene: TRBJ1-4
CDR3aa: CASAPGQYNEKLFF

v_gene: TRBV19
j_gene: TRBJ1-2
CDR3aa: CASGDRDSYGYTF

v_gene: TRBV23-1
j_gene: TRBJ2-3
CDR3aa: CASSHPDRATQYF

v_gene: TRBV30
j_gene: TRBJ1-4
CDR3aa: CAGSQVGAGGKLFF

v_gene: TRBV15
j_gene: TRBJ1-5
CDR3aa: CATSSRTDSNQPQHF

v_gene: TRBV28
j_gene: TRBJ2-7
CDR3aa: CASSWTVSEQYF

v_gene: TRBV11-3
j_gene: TRBJ2-2
CDR3aa: CASSTTGGDTGELFF

v_gene: TRBV5-5
j_gene: TRBJ1-5
CDR3aa: CASSLEAGRVQPQHF

v_gene: TRBV3-1/TRBV3-2
j_gene: TRBJ1-1
CDR3aa: CASSQRHLNTEAFF

v_gene: TRBV24-1
j_gene: TRBJ2-1
CDR3aa: CATSDPGQGSYNEQFF

v_gene: TRBV6-5
j_gene: TRBJ1-2
CDR3aa: CASSYSSLDYGYTF

v_gene: TRBV7-9
j_gene: TRBJ1-1
CDR3aa: CASSPRGQGLVAFF

v_gene: TRBV11-2
j_gene: TRBJ1-2
CDR3aa: CASSLDLNRGYTF